Sequencing of this T cell receptor beta chain was carried out in a study of shared clonotypes between healthy human individuals. Sequencing was performed with immunoSEQ multiplex PCR; in TCRdb, only in-frame clones are kept and a portion is missing. The data contain a few million clones, over 85% of them seen just once; the ten biggest clones take up over 0.12%. Only Caucasian adults living in Nashville, Tennessee made up the donor group. The sequencing sample was made of naive CD4+ T cells sorted from blood. Noted subset: CD45RA+ positively selected. This receptor was taken from a man between 18 and 29 years old in good health.

The CDR3 region has the DNA TGCGCCAGCAGTGATCCCGGGACTAGTTTCTACGAGCAGTACTTC. The encoded protein is CASSDPGTSFYEQYF. The chain couples TRBV10-1 to TRBJ2-7; 8 bases agree with TRBD2. The CDR3 covers 15 residues. The germline V gene has CDR1 WNHNN and CDR2 SYGVQD (reference sequence). Trimming removed 3 bases from V and 3 bases from J; junction bases left unmatched: 7.